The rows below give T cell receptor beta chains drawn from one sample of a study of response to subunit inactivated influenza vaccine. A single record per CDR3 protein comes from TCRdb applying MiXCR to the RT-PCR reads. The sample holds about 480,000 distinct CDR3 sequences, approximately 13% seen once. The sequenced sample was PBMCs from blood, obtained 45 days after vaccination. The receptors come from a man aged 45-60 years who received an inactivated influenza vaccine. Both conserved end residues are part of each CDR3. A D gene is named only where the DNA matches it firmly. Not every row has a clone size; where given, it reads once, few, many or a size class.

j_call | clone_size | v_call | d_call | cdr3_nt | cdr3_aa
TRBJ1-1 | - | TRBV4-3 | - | TGCGCCAGCAGCCAAGGGCTAGGTAAAGGGGCCTCTGAAGCTTTCTTT | CASSQGLGKGASEAFF
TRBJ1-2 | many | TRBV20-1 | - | TGCAGTGCAACCAGGGAAGGATCTAACTATGGCTACACCTTC | CSATREGSNYGYTF
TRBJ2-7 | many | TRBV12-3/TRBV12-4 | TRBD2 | TGTGCCAGCAGTCCGACTAGCGGGGATTACGAGCAGTACTTC | CASSPTSGDYEQYF
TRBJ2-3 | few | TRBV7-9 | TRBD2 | TGTGCCAGCAGCTTTGGACTAGCGGAGACAGATACGCAGTATTTT | CASSFGLAETDTQYF
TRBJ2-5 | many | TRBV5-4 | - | TGTGCCAGCAGCGCGCCGGGCGGCCGTTATGAGACCCAGTACTTC | CASSAPGGRYETQYF
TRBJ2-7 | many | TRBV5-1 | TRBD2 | TGCGCCAGCAGCTTGGTGGCTAGCGGGAGGGCCAGATACGAGCAGTACTTC | CASSLVASGRARYEQYF
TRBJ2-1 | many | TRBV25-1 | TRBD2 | TGTGCCAGCAGTCCCATCACTAGCGGGATCAATGAGCAGTTCTTC | CASSPITSGINEQFF
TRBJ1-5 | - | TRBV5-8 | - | TGTGCCAGCAGCTTGATGGTTCCAGGTCAGCCCCAGCATTTT | CASSLMVPGQPQHF
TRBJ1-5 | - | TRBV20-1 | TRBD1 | TGCAGTGCCTGGGACAGGGGGCGGAATCAGCCCCAGCATTTT | CSAWDRGRNQPQHF
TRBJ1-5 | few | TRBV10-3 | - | TGTGCCACCTCTAATGGGGGGCCCAATCAGCCCCAGCATTTT | CATSNGGPNQPQHF
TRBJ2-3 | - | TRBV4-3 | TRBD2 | TGCGCCAGCAGCCTCTGGACTAGCGGGGATACGCAGTATTTT | CASSLWTSGDTQYF
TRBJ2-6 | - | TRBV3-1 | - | TGTGCCAGCAGCCAATTCAGGGCGCCAACTGGGGCCAACGTCCTGACTTTC | CASSQFRAPTGANVLTF
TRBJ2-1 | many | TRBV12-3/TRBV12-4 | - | TGTGCCAGCAGTTTAAACGTGGCTGGGAATGAGCAGTTCTTC | CASSLNVAGNEQFF
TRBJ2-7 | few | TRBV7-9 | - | TGTGCCACAGGAGTGTCCTCCTACGAGCAGTACTTC | CATGVSSYEQYF
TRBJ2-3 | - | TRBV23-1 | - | TGCGCCAGCAGTTGGCCTTCCGGGGCCGAGGGCACAGATACGCAGTATTTT | CASSWPSGAEGTDTQYF